This T cell receptor (beta chain) is from a study of vaccination and CD4 T cells after COVID-19. Across the whole study: Overlapping spike peptides of SARS-CoV-2, HCoV-NL63, HCoV-OC43 and HCoV-229E were used, and cells were stimulated with them. The control cultures got either a CEFX pool, an HIV-1 Nef pool, or no peptide at all.

Sequencing of the DNA from cultured CD4+ T cells was carried out with the Oncomine TCR Beta short-read assay. Extraction of genomic DNA was performed on cultured CD4+ T cells. TCRdb used MiXCR to reprocess the PCR reads, holding one entry per CDR3 protein. The table records about 9,100 distinct CDR3 sequences, 30% to 35% of them present only once. For this clonotype: The antigen remains unidentified.

The treatment denotes: approximately 10-day PBMC culture with coronavirus spike peptide pools or control peptides (ViraFEST assay). The unexposed donor gave CD4+ T cells before the COVID-19 pandemic (2011-2018). Every well contained some 1.9 million PBMCs, which were grown with approximately 9.6 IU/ml IL-2 and about 10 ug/ml peptide pools. Germline V gene sequence: CDR1 MRHNA, CDR2 SNTAGT. The CDR3 is 15 amino acids. The J segment lost 4 bases and the V segment lost 0 bases, leaving 0 bases of the junction unmatched. Sample: CD4+ T cells from blood, cultured in vitro. The sequence came from a human donor in good health. The rearrangement uses TRBV6-4 and TRBJ2-3, with 11 nucleotides matching TRBD2. The CDR3 loop is CASSDSSGGADTQYF. CDR3 bases: TGTGCCAGCAGTGACTCTAGCGGGGGGGCAGATACGCAGTATTTT.